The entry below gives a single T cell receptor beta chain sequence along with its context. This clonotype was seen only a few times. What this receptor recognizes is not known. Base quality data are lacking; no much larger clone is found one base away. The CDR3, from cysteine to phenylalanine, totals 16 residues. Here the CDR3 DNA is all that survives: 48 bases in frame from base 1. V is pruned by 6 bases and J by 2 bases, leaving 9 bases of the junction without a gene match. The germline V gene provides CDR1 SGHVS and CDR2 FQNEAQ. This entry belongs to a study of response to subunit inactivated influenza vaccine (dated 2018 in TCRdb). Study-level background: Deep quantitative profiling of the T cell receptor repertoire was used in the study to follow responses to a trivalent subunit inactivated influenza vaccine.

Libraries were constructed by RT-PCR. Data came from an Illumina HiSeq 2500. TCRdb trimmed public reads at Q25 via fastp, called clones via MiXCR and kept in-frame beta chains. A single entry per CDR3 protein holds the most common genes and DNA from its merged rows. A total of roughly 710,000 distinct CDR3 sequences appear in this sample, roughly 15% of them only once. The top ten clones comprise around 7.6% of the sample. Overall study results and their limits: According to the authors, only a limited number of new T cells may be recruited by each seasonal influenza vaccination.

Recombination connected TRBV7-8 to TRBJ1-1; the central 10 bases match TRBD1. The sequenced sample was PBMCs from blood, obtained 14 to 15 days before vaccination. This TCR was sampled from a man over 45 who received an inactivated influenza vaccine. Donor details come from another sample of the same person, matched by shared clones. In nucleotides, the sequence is TGTGCCAGCAGTACACTCCGGGACAGGGGAAACACTGAAGCTTTCTTT. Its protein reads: CASSTLRDRGNTEAFF.